The 6 T cell receptor beta chains below all came from one sample that was sequenced in a study of glioma-infiltrating T cells after dendritic cell vaccination. Method: immunoSEQ multiplex PCR; TCRdb's copy keeps in-frame clones and lacks some. The profile shows fewer than 95,000 clones, 75% to 90% of them singletons. Time point in this sample: after dendritic cell vaccination, including at tumor progression/relapse. Sequences were derived from blood, sampled after dendritic cell vaccination. These receptors originate from a human donor with glioblastoma.

The rearrangement links TRBV29-1 to TRBJ1-1; D is ambiguous. Looked up from germline, CDR1 is SQVTM and CDR2 is ANQGSEA. This CDR3 has 12 amino acids. Trimming stripped 8 bases from V and 1 base from J, with 11 bases between. CDR3 protein: CSPLERNTEAFF. CDR3 nucleotides: TGCAGCCCCCTCGAGAGGAACACTGAAGCTTTCTTT.

The V gene is TRBV21-1, the J gene TRBJ2-7; the D segment call TRBD1 is taken from the table without a DNA check. TRBV21-1 is a pseudogene. This CDR3 is built from 17 residues. The CDR3 coding sequence is TGTGCCAGCAGCAAAGAGATACAGGGTTGTAGTGTGTACGAGCAGTACTTC. Translation: CASSKEIQGCSVYEQYF.

This chain joins TRBV4-3 and TRBJ2-3; 8 bases match TRBD1. Germline values: CDR1 LGHNA, CDR2 YSLEER. The CDR3 is 16 amino acids. Trimming took 2 bases from V and 2 from J; bases not matched to a gene: 6. CDR3 protein: CASSQSTGQVTDTQYF. CDR3 sequence (DNA): TGCGCCAGCAGCCAATCAACGGGACAGGTCACAGATACGCAGTATTTT.

As concerns this clone: Different DNA sequences within this sample yield the same CDR3. The V call is TRBV25-1, the J call TRBJ1-1; the D is unclear. The CDR3 sequence is 15 residues long. Trimming took 5 bases from V and 0 from J, leaving 13 bases between them. From germline, CDR1 is MGHDK and CDR2 SYGVNS. This chain's CDR3 is CASSPQQIMNTEAFF. The CDR3 DNA reads as TGTGCCAGCAGTCCCCAACAGATAATGAACACTGAAGCTTTCTTT.

This clone was seen only a few times. The chain combines TRBV6-6 with TRBJ2-3; 13 bases align to TRBD2. This CDR3 has 16 residues. CDR1 and CDR2 (germline): MNHNY, SVGAGI (reference sequence). Losses at the gene ends were 4 bases for V and 4 bases for J; bases not matched to a gene: 5. The CDR3 coding sequence is TGTGCCAGCAGTTGGACTAGCGGGAGAGGGGCAGATACGCAGTATTTT. It is translated as CASSWTSGRGADTQYF.

This sequence joins TRBV5-6 and TRBJ2-5; 8 positions match TRBD2. V lost 2 bases to trimming and J lost 0 bases; unmatched junction nucleotides: 6. This CDR3 is built from 16 residues. Germline V CDR1 and CDR2: SGHDT, YYEEEE. The DNA of the CDR3 is TGTGCCAGCAGCTTTCGAGCGGGAGCTTACCAAGAGACCCAGTACTTC. This encodes CASSFRAGAYQETQYF.